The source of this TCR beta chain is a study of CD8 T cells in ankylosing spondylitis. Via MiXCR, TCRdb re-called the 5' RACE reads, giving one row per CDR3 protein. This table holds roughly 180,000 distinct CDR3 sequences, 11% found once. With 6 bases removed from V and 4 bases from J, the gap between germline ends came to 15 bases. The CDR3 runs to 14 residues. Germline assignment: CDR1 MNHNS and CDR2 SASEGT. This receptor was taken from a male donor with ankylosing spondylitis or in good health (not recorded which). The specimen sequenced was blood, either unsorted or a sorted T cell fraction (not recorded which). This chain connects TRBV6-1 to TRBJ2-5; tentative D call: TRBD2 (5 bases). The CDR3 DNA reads TGTGCCAGCAGCCCCGGGTCTCGGGGAGAGACCCAGTACTTC. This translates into CASSPGSRGETQYF.